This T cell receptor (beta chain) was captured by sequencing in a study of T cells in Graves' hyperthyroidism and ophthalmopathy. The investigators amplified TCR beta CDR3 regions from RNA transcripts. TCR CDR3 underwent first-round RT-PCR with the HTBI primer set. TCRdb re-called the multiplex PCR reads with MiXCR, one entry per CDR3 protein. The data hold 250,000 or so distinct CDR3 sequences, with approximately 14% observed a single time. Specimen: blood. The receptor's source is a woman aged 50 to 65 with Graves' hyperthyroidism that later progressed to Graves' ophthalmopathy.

The CDR3 spells CASSPLLAGAGETQYF. As DNA, the CDR3 is TGCGCCAGCAGCCCCTTACTAGCGGGAGCGGGGGAGACCCAGTACTTC. This chain uses TRBV4-1 with TRBJ2-5; 11 bases are shared with TRBD2. CDR3 length equals 16 residues. In germline, CDR1 is MGHRA, CDR2 YSYEKL. Unmatched junction bases numbered 9, after V lost 4 bases and J lost 5 bases.